These T cell receptor beta chains were read from a single sample in a study of Ad26.COV2.S vaccination and SARS-CoV-2 variants. This table comes from immunoSEQ multiplex PCR, and its TCRdb copy is limited to in-frame clones, with some not included. The sample includes fewer than 500,000 clones, 75% to 95% of them seen just once. The sample was peripheral blood, taken in a trial of Ad26.COV2.S vaccine versus placebo. The source of these receptors is a person between 18 and 60 years old who received the Ad26.COV2.S COVID-19 vaccine or a placebo. CDR3s include the opening cysteine and the closing phenylalanine or tryptophan. A D gene is named only where the DNA matches it firmly. The size of a clone is reported for some rows only, either as once, few or many, or as a class for expanded clones.

TRBJ2-7,-,TRBV4-3,-,CASSQERANRHEQYF,TGCGCCAGCAGCCAGGAGAGGGCGAATCGCCACGAGCAGTACTTC
TRBJ2-7,-,TRBV10-2,-,CASREDYSGGYEQYF,TGCGCCAGCAGGGAGGACTATTCGGGCGGCTACGAGCAGTACTTC
TRBJ1-1,-,TRBV10-3,once,CAISDYREFEAFF,TGTGCCATCAGTGATTACAGGGAATTTGAAGCTTTCTTT
TRBJ1-2,TRBD1,TRBV6-5,-,CASSSRDRGESYGYTF,TGTGCCAGCAGTTCCCGGGACAGGGGTGAGAGCTATGGCTACACCTTC
TRBJ1-3,TRBD1,TRBV5-1,-,CASSLLQGARGNTIYF,TGCGCCAGCAGCTTGCTCCAGGGGGCGCGTGGAAACACCATATATTTT
TRBJ2-4,TRBD2,TRBV9,-,CASSERGLANIQYF,TGTGCCAGCAGCGAGCGGGGACTAGCTAACATTCAGTACTTC
TRBJ1-3,-,TRBV19,once,CASSPTGPHSGNTIYF,TGTGCCAGTAGTCCTACAGGGCCCCACTCTGGAAACACCATATATTTT
TRBJ1-5,-,TRBV20-1,-,CSARVGQPQHF,TGCAGTGCTAGAGTGGGACAGCCCCAGCATTTT
TRBJ2-1,TRBD2,TRBV5-4,-,CASSPVLAGLNEQFF,TGTGCCAGCAGCCCCGTGTTAGCGGGATTGAATGAGCAGTTCTTC
TRBJ2-5,-,TRBV21-1,-,CASSGSVSDAARETQYF,TGTGCCAGCAGCGGATCAGTGTCGGACGCCGCTCGGGAGACCCAGTACTTC
TRBJ1-1,TRBD1,TRBV5-4,-,CASSYKQGAGGDTEAFF,TGTGCCAGCAGCTACAAACAGGGGGCCGGGGGGGACACTGAAGCTTTCTTT
TRBJ2-3,-,TRBV5-1,once,CASSFQVSTDTQYF,TGCGCCAGCAGCTTTCAGGTTAGCACAGATACGCAGTATTTT
TRBJ2-7,TRBD2,TRBV19,-,CASSNPGLPRGEQYF,TGTGCCAGTAGTAACCCGGGACTACCTCGGGGCGAGCAGTACTTC
TRBJ2-1,TRBD2,TRBV18,-,CASSPVAGGPGNEQFF,TGTGCCAGCTCACCCGTAGCGGGAGGGCCGGGCAATGAGCAGTTCTTC
TRBJ2-3,TRBD2,TRBV5-6,-,CASSLRGGTDTQYF,TGTGCCAGCAGCTTGCGGGGGGGCACAGATACGCAGTATTTT
TRBJ2-5,TRBD1,TRBV7-9,-,CASSLSDRARETQYF,TGTGCCAGCAGCTTATCTGACAGGGCAAGGGAGACCCAGTACTTC
TRBJ2-5,-,TRBV5-1,-,CASSLEPGETQYF,TGCGCCAGCAGCTTGGAGCCAGGGGAGACCCAGTACTTC
TRBJ2-3,TRBD2,TRBV2,once,CASGILAGVSTDTQYF,TGTGCCAGCGGGATCTTAGCGGGGGTTAGCACAGATACGCAGTATTTT
TRBJ2-3,-,TRBV7-2,-,CASSFWKGTDTQYF,TGTGCCAGCAGCTTCTGGAAGGGCACAGATACGCAGTATTTT
TRBJ2-7,-,TRBV6-6,-,CASSAKAGVYYEQYF,TGTGCCAGCAGTGCCAAGGCAGGGGTCTATTACGAGCAGTACTTC
TRBJ2-5,-,TRBV29-1,-,CSVDSAPRKETQYF,TGCAGCGTTGACTCGGCCCCGAGGAAGGAGACCCAGTACTTC
TRBJ2-2,-,TRBV2,-,CASRWESTGELFF,TGTGCCAGCAGATGGGAAAGTACCGGGGAGCTGTTTTTT
TRBJ2-1,TRBD2,TRBV15,-,CATSRGLAGIIEQFF,TGTGCCACCAGCAGAGGACTAGCGGGAATTATTGAGCAGTTCTTC
TRBJ2-3,TRBD2,TRBV24-1,-,CATSDTQAGGMEDTQYF,TGTGCCACCAGTGATACCCAGGCGGGGGGTATGGAAGATACGCAGTATTTT
TRBJ1-4,TRBD1,TRBV5-1,-,CASSLSPGGTANEKLFF,TGCGCCAGCAGCTTGAGTCCAGGGGGCACGGCTAATGAAAAACTGTTTTTT
TRBJ2-6,-,TRBV2,-,CASRGQGFSGANVLTF,TGTGCCAGCAGGGGGCAGGGCTTCTCTGGGGCCAACGTCCTGACTTTC
TRBJ1-6,-,TRBV10-2,-,CASSGQRSSYNSPLHF,TGCGCCAGCAGCGGACAGAGGAGCTCCTATAATTCACCCCTCCACTTT
TRBJ2-5,-,TRBV7-2,-,CASSLVQQETQYF,TGTGCCAGCAGCTTAGTACAGCAAGAGACCCAGTACTTC
TRBJ2-5,-,TRBV10-3,-,CAISESPAQIGETQYF,TGTGCCATCAGTGAGTCCCCAGCGCAAATCGGAGAGACCCAGTACTTC
TRBJ2-4,-,TRBV5-4,-,CASSPADRDIQYF,TGTGCCAGCAGCCCGGCGGATCGGGACATTCAGTACTTC
TRBJ2-4,-,TRBV6-6,-,CASSYDFTEAKNIQYF,TGTGCCAGCAGTTACGATTTTACGGAAGCCAAAAACATTCAGTACTTC
TRBJ2-5,-,TRBV5-1,-,CASSPERQEETQYF,TGCGCCAGCAGCCCGGAACGACAGGAAGAGACCCAGTACTTC
TRBJ2-7,-,TRBV9,-,CASSRLGTANYEQYF,TGTGCCAGCAGTCGTCTCGGGACGGCGAACTACGAGCAGTACTTC
TRBJ2-3,TRBD2,TRBV9,-,CASSDIAGITDTQYF,TGTGCCAGCAGCGACATAGCGGGAATCACAGATACGCAGTATTTT
TRBJ1-2,-,TRBV14,-,CASSPDLVYGYTF,TGTGCCAGCAGCCCGGACCTCGTCTATGGCTACACCTTC
TRBJ2-2,TRBD2,TRBV29-1,-,CSVRTSGTGELFF,TGCAGCGTCCGGACTAGCGGCACCGGGGAGCTGTTTTTT
TRBJ2-7,TRBD2,TRBV6-1,-,CASSEVELAGGPPPYEQYF,TGTGCCAGCAGTGAAGTGGAGTTAGCGGGAGGGCCCCCACCCTACGAGCAGTACTTC
TRBJ2-7,TRBD1,TRBV5-1,-,CASSEQGVSYEQYF,TGCGCCAGCAGCGAACAGGGGGTCTCCTACGAGCAGTACTTC
TRBJ1-2,TRBD1,TRBV6-5,-,CASSIGTGGYGYTF,TGTGCCAGCAGTATAGGGACAGGGGGCTATGGCTACACCTTC
TRBJ2-7,-,TRBV2,-,CASRTWGLEQYF,TGTGCCAGCAGAACCTGGGGCTTGGAGCAGTACTTC
TRBJ1-3,TRBD1,TRBV9,-,CASSAPWTGAGNTIYF,TGTGCCAGCAGCGCCCCTTGGACAGGGGCTGGAAACACCATATATTTT
TRBJ1-2,-,TRBV9,once,CASSVQDLGGYTF,TGTGCCAGCAGCGTCCAAGACTTGGGCGGCTACACCTTC
TRBJ1-1,-,TRBV7-9,-,CASSLSDTEAFF,TGTGCCAGCAGCCTTTCGGACACTGAAGCTTTCTTT
TRBJ2-1,TRBD2,TRBV5-6,-,CASSGLAGDVHEQFF,TGTGCCAGCAGCGGACTAGCTGGAGACGTCCATGAGCAGTTCTTC
TRBJ1-1,-,TRBV5-3,-,CARSFRVPTEAFF,TGTGCCAGAAGCTTCCGGGTACCCACTGAAGCTTTCTTT
TRBJ2-3,TRBD1,TRBV6-5,-,CAREQGSTDTQYF,TGTGCCAGAGAACAGGGGAGCACAGATACGCAGTATTTT
TRBJ2-3,-,TRBV18,-,CASSPYTDTQYF,TGTGCCAGCTCACCTTACACAGATACGCAGTATTTT
TRBJ1-6,-,TRBV20-1,-,CSASLQGGSPLHF,TGCAGTGCTAGTCTTCAGGGAGGTTCACCCCTCCACTTT
TRBJ2-7,-,TRBV4-3,-,CASSPEGGAREQYF,TGCGCCAGCAGCCCTGAGGGGGGGGCTAGGGAGCAGTACTTC
TRBJ1-2,TRBD1,TRBV6-2/TRBV6-3,-,CASSPDRGRGQIYGYTF,TGTGCCAGCAGCCCTGACAGGGGGCGCGGTCAGATCTATGGCTACACCTTC
TRBJ1-1,TRBD1,TRBV28,-,CASSYRTGGTEAFF,TGTGCCAGCAGTTACAGGACAGGGGGCACTGAAGCTTTCTTT
TRBJ2-7,-,TRBV11-2,-,CASSLGPGYEQYF,TGTGCCAGCAGCTTAGGGCCCGGCTACGAGCAGTACTTC
TRBJ1-1,-,TRBV7-2,-,CASSPYWGGGTEAFF,TGTGCCAGCAGCCCCTACTGGGGGGGTGGCACTGAAGCTTTCTTT